The sequence of this T cell receptor (beta chain) was determined in a study of glioma-infiltrating T cells after dendritic cell vaccination (dated by TCRdb to between 2015 and 2016). Study-level background: A cohort of approximately 15 glioblastoma patients from Phase I and II dendritic cell vaccination trials was included, of whom 9 were newly diagnosed and 6 had recurrent disease. Three intradermal dendritic cell vaccine injections were administered to patients at biweekly intervals in the arm below the axilla. In glioblastoma patients vaccinated with dendritic cells, deep sequencing of TCR beta CDR3 regions served to measure the amount of tumor-infiltrating lymphocytes and to compare repertoires between tumor and blood. Survival after dendritic cell vaccination was correlated with TCR sequencing metrics, including TIL content and tumor-blood repertoire overlap. To make the vaccine, monocyte-derived dendritic cells were cultured for 7 to 8 days with IL-4 and GM-CSF and then pulsed overnight with autologous tumor lysate. Autologous tumor lysate-pulsed dendritic cell vaccination was administered to the patients between about 2003 and 2012.

Using the immunoSEQ assay, TCRB CDR3 regions were amplified from roughly 2.2 micrograms of genomic DNA, or from all available DNA when less than that was on hand. For multiplex PCR, 60 forward primers for TCR V beta segments and 13 reverse primers for J beta segments were used. Synthetic control templates were spiked into each sample at limiting dilution to estimate reads per starting template. Reads of 87 bp were generated by sequencing on the Illumina HiSeq System. Regarding the original processing steps: To remove PCR and sequencing errors, closely related sequences were merged with a nearest neighbor algorithm. TCR overlap was measured as the percentage of unique tumor TCR beta sequences also present in the same patient's peripheral blood. Entries here come from immuneACCESS through TCRdb and include only in-frame sequences with V and J called. Some clones fail to appear in such tables; in the studies checked, an unresolved V gene covers under half of the shortfall, and the cause of the remainder is unknown. V and J calls plus clone size are reproduced from that table; the DNA served to infer D and trimming. This sample holds 85,000 to 110,000 clones; about four fifths were observed only once. The leading ten clones occupy around 12% of the sample.

To be selected, patients needed enough residual fresh-frozen tumor tissue and more than two years of available survival data. Molecular status otherwise varied across the glioblastoma patients, but none of them carried an isocitrate dehydrogenase mutation. PBMC were collected before vaccination, two weeks after the third vaccination, and at tumor progression if tumor progression occurred. The Qiagen DNeasy Blood extraction Kit was used to extract genomic DNA. The trim is 4 bases for V and 4 bases for J, with a gap of 17 bases between the germline ends. From the cysteine up to the phenylalanine, the CDR3 has a length of 15 residues. Left in the record is the CDR3 DNA by itself, 45 bases read in frame from the first base. Sequences SGHNT (CDR1) and YYREEE (CDR2) are obtained from the germline V gene (reference sequence). Concerning this clone itself: Its antigen is unknown. Base qualities are not recorded, but no much larger clone differs from it by a single base.

Broad study findings and their caveats: Longer time to progression and overall survival after dendritic cell vaccination were predicted by higher estimated pretreatment TIL content. No direct relationship between TCR clonality and survival was found, suggesting that a diverse polyclonal response may matter. The cohort was small and heterogeneous, only a few patients had full blood and tumor sets, and even fewer had initial-recurrent tumor pairs. The three-group TCR overlap response model was described as speculative and requiring prospective validation.

This specimen was blood, taken before dendritic cell vaccination. The chain joins TRBV5-4 to TRBJ1-2; confidence is insufficient to name the D gene. The clonotype was recovered from a human donor with glioblastoma. The nucleotide sequence reads TGTGCCAGCAGCACACCGACTCTGCCGGCCTATGGCTACACCTTC. Its coded protein is CASSTPTLPAYGYTF.